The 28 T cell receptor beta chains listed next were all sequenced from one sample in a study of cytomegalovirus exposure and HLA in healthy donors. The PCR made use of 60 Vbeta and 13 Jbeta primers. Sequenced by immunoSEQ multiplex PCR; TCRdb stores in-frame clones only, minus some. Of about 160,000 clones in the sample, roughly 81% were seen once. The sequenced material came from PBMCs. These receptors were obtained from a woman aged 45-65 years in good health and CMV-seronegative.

CDR3 amino acids: CASSIPGGGAGGDEQYF. CDR3 DNA sequence: TGTGCCAGCAGCATCCCCGGGGGGGGCGCAGGGGGGGACGAGCAGTACTTC. The rearrangement links TRBV13 to TRBJ2-5, with D possibly matching TRBD2 (8 bases). The DNA end is more similar to TRBJ2-7, so the J call may be wrong. CDR1 PRHDT and CDR2 FYEKMQ come from the germline V gene (reference sequence). CDR3 length: 17 residues.

The CDR3 nucleotides are TGTGCCAGCAGATCGGCGGGGAACTATGGCTACACCTTC. Its translation is CASRSAGNYGYTF. The chain is built from TRBV28 and TRBJ1-2; D remains ambiguous. Germline lookup yields CDR1 MDHEN and CDR2 SYDVKM. Trimming pared 6 bases from V and 2 bases from J, leaving 10 bases between. The CDR3 totals 13 residues.

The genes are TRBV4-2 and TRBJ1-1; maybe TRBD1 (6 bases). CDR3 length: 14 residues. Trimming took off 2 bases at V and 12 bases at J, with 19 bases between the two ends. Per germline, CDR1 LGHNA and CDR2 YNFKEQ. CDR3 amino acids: CASSQNLLGGVTFF. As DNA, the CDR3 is TGTGCCAGCAGCCAAAACCTTCTAGGGGGGGTGACTTTCTTT.

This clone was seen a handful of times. CDR3 nucleotides: TGTGCCAGCTCACCGGGGACAGGGACCGAGCAGTACTTC. Its protein is CASSPGTGTEQYF. The chain joins TRBV18 to TRBJ2-7; the match to TRBD1 covers 9 bases. V shed 3 bases and J 6 bases; nucleotides not matched to a gene: 3. The length of the CDR3 is 13 residues. Germline V lookup: CDR1 KGHSH, CDR2 LQKENI.

The CDR3 reads CASGPLIAGSYTGELFF. The CDR3 coding sequence is TGTGCTAGTGGCCCCCTCATAGCGGGGAGCTACACCGGGGAGCTGTTTTTT. The rearrangement joins TRBV12-5 to TRBJ2-2; 8 positions match TRBD2. The CDR3 sequence is 17 residues long. The V gene's germline CDR1 is LGHNT and CDR2 FRNRAP. V lost 6 bases to trimming and J lost 3 bases; unmatched junction nucleotides: 12.

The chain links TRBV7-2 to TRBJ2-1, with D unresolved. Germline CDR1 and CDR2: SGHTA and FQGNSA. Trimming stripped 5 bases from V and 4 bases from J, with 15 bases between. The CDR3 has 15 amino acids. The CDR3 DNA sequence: TGTGCCAGCAGCCTCTCCGGTGGAGTTTACAATGAGCAGTTCTTC. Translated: CASSLSGGVYNEQFF.

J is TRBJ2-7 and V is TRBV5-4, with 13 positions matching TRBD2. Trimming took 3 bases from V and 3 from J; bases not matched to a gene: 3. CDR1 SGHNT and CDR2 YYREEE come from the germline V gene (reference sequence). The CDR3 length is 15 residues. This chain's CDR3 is CASSSRTSGSYEQYF. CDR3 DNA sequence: TGTGCCAGCAGCTCCCGGACTAGCGGGAGCTACGAGCAGTACTTC. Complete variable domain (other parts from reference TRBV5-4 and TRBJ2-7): ETGVTQSPTHLIKTRGQQVTLRCSSQSGHNTVSWYQQALGQGPQFIFQYYREEENGRGNFPPRFSGLQFPNYSSELNVNALELDDSALYLCASSSRTSGSYEQYFGPGTRLTVT.

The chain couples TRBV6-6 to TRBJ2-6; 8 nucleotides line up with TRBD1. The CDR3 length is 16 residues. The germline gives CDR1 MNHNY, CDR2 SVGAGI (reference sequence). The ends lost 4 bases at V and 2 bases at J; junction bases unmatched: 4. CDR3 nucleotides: TGTGCCAGCAGTTTTGGCAGGGGGCCTGGGGCCAACGTCCTGACTTTC. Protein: CASSFGRGPGANVLTF.

The CDR3 nucleotides read TGTGCCAGCAGTTTAGAGCGTGACGCGAACACTGAAGCTTTCTTT. As protein: CASSLERDANTEAFF. The chain links TRBV28 to TRBJ1-1; D is uncertain. Trimming removed 2 bases from V and 1 base from J, with 11 bases in between. The CDR3 sequence is 15 residues long. Germline CDR1 reads MDHEN; CDR2 reads SYDVKM.

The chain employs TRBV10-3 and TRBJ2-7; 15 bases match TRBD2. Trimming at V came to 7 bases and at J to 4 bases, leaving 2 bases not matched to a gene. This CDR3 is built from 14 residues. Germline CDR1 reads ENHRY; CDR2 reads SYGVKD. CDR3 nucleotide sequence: TGTGCCATCAAAGGACTAGCGGGGGGGTACGAGCAGTACTTC. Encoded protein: CAIKGLAGGYEQYF.

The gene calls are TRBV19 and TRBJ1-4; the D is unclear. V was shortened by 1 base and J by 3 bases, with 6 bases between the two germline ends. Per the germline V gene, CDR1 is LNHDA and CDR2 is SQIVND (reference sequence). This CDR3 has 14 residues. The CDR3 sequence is CASSIGAANEKLFF. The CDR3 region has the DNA TGTGCCAGTAGTATAGGGGCAGCTAATGAAAAACTGTTTTTT.

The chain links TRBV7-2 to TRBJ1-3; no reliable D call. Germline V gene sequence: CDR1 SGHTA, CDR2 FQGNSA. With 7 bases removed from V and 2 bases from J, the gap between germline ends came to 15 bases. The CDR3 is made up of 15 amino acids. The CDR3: CASMGRRTAGNTIYF. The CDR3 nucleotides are TGTGCCAGCATGGGGAGGAGGACCGCTGGAAACACCATATATTTT.

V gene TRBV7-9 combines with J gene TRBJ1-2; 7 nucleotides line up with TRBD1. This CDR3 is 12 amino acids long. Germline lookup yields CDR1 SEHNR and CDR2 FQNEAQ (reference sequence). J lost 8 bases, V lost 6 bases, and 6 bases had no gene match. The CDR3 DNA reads TGTGCCAGCAGACAGGGGAATGGAGGCTACACCTTC. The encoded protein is CASRQGNGGYTF.

CDR3 sequence (DNA): TGCGCCAGCAGCCAAGATCGACAGGACTACACCTTC. Protein sequence: CASSQDRQDYTF. This rearrangement joins TRBV4-3 to TRBJ1-2; weak D call: TRBD1 (6 bases). The V gene's germline CDR1 is LGHNA and CDR2 YSLEER. V shed 0 bases and J shed 10 bases, with 9 bases lying between them. There are 12 residues in the CDR3.

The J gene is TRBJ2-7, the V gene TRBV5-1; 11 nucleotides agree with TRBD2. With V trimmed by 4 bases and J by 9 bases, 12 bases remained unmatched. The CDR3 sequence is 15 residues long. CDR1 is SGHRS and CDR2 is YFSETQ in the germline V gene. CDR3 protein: CASSPGTSGYDGQYF. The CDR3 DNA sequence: TGCGCCAGCAGCCCAGGGACTAGCGGCTACGATGGGCAGTACTTC. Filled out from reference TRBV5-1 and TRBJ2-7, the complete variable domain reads KAGVTQTPRYLIKTRGQQVTLSCSPISGHRSVSWYQQTPGQGLQFLFEYFSETQRNKGNFPGRFSGRQFSNSRSEMNVSTLELGDSALYLCASSPGTSGYDGQYFGPGTRLTVT.

DNA of the CDR3: TGTGCCAGCAGCTCCACGTTAGCACGGGGGGCCAGAAGCGAGCAGTACTTC. Protein product: CASSSTLARGARSEQYF. This rearrangement joins TRBV5-6 to TRBJ2-7, with D possibly being TRBD2 (7 bases). CDR1 SGHDT and CDR2 YYEEEE come from the germline V gene. V was cut by 3 bases and J by 6 bases, with 25 bases left in between. CDR3 length equals 17 residues.

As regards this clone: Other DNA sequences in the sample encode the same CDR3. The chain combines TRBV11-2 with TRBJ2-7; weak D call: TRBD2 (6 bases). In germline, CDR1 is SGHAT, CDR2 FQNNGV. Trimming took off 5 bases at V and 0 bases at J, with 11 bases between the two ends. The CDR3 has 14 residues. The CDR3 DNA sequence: TGTGCCAGCAGCCTGGGAGGCGCCTCCTACGAGCAGTACTTC. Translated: CASSLGGASYEQYF.

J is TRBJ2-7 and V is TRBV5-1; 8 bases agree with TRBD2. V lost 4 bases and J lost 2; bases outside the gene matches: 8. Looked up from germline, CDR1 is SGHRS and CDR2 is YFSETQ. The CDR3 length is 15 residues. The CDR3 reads CASSDPGAGAYEQYF. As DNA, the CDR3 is TGCGCCAGCAGCGACCCGGGAGCGGGGGCCTACGAGCAGTACTTC.

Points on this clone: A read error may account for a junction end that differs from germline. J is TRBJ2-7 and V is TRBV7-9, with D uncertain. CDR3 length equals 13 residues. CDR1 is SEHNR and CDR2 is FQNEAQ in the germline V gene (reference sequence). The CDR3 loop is CSSSLAPNYEQYF. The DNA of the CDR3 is TGTTCCAGCAGCTTAGCCCCCAATTACGAGCAGTACTTC.

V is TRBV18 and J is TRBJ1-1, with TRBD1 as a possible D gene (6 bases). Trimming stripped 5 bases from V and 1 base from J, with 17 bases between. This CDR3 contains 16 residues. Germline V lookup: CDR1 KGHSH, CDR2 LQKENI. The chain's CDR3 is CASSSFQGPGNTEAFF. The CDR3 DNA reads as TGTGCCAGCTCATCTTTCCAGGGGCCGGGGAACACTGAAGCTTTCTTT.

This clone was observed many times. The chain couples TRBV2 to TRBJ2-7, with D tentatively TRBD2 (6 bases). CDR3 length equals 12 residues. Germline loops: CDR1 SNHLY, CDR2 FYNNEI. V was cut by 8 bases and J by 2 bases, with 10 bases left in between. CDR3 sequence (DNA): TGTGCCAGCGGGGGGTCGACCTACGAGCAGTACTTC. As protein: CASGGSTYEQYF.

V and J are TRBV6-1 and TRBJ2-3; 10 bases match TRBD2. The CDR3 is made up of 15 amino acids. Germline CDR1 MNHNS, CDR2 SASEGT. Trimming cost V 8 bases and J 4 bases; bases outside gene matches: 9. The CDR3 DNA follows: TGTGCCAGCTCAAGGGCTAGCGGGAGCTCAGATACGCAGTATTTT. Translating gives CASSRASGSSDTQYF.

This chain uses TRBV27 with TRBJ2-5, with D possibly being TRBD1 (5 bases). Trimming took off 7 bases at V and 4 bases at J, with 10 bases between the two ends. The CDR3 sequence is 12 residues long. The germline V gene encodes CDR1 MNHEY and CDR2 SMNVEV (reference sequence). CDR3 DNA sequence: TGTGCCAGCATCGCAGGGCTAGAGACCCAGTACTTC. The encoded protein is CASIAGLETQYF.

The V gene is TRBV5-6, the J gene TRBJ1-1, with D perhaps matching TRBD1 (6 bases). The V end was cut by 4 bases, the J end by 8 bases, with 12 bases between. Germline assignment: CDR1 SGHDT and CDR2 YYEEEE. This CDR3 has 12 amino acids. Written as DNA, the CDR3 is TGTGCCAGCAGCAGAGGACAGTTCGAAGCTTTCTTT. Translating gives CASSRGQFEAFF.

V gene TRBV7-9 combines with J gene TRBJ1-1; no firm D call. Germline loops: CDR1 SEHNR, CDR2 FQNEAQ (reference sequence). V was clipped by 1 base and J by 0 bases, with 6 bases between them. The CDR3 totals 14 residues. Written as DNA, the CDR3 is TGTGCCAGCAGCTTAGGCTATATGAACACTGAAGCTTTCTTT. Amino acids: CASSLGYMNTEAFF.

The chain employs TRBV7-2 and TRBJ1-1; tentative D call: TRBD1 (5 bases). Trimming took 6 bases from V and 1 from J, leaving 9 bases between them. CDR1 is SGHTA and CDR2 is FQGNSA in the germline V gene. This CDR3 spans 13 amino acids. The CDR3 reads CASRLQANTEAFF. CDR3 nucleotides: TGTGCCAGCAGGTTACAGGCGAACACTGAAGCTTTCTTT.

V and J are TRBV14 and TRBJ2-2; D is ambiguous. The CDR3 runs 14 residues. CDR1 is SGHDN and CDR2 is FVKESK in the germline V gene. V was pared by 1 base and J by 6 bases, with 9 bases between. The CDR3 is CASSQVSVAGELFF. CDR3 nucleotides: TGTGCCAGCAGCCAAGTTTCGGTGGCCGGGGAGCTGTTTTTT.

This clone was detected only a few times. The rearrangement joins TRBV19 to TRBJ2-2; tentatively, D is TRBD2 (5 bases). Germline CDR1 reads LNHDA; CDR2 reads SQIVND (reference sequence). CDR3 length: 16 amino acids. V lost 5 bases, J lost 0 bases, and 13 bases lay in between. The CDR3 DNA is TGTGCCAGTAGTCCCCACGGACTCCCGAACACCGGGGAGCTGTTTTTT. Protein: CASSPHGLPNTGELFF.